Below, 26 T cell receptor beta chains from the same sample are listed, as sequenced in a study of cytomegalovirus exposure and HLA in healthy donors. PCR used 60 Vbeta primers and 13 Jbeta primers. Profiling relied on immunoSEQ multiplex PCR, and the TCRdb table lists in-frame clones only, not all of them. The sample has around 150,000 clones; roughly 81% are singletons. The source material was PBMCs. The origin of the receptors is a man between 18 and 29 years old in good health and CMV-seropositive.

Notes on this clone: One end of the junction is discordant with germline, which a read error may explain. The J gene is TRBJ2-2, the V gene TRBV9; TRBD2 is a possible D gene (6 bases). Germline CDR1 SGDLS, CDR2 YYNGEE. The CDR3 sequence is 16 residues long. DNA of the CDR3: TGTGCCAGCAGCGTAGGTCTAGCTCCGAACACCGGGGGGCTGTTTTTT. It yields the protein CASSVGLAPNTGGLFF.

This clone was found a few times. The CDR3 DNA sequence: TGTGCCACGAGACACAATGGGAACACTGAAGCTTTCTTT. Its protein is CATRHNGNTEAFF. The V and J genes are TRBV19 and TRBJ1-1; D gene uncertain. The germline V and J ends were trimmed by 10 bases and 1 base, with 13 bases remaining between them. The CDR3 loop spans 13 amino acids. Germline V lookup: CDR1 LNHDA, CDR2 SQIVND (reference sequence). Together with reference TRBV19 and TRBJ1-1, the CDR3 gives the full variable domain: DGGITQSPKYLFRKEGQNVTLSCEQNLNHDAMYWYRQDPGQGLRLIYYSQIVNDFQKGDIAEGYSVSREKKESFPLTVTSAQKNPTAFYLCATRHNGNTEAFFGQGTRLTVV.

The chain carries TRBV30 and TRBJ2-7, with D tentatively TRBD1 (7 bases). This CDR3 contains 14 residues. V was cut by 2 bases and J by 4 bases, with 15 bases left in between. Germline V gives CDR1 GTSNPN, CDR2 SVGIG (reference sequence). This chain's CDR3 is CAWSSGAGGYEQYF. The CDR3, as DNA: TGTGCCTGGAGTTCGGGGGCAGGGGGTTACGAGCAGTACTTC.

This clone was seen a handful of times. This chain connects TRBV25-1 to TRBJ2-1, with no clear D. Germline V gene data show CDR1 as MGHDK and CDR2 as SYGVNS. Trimming cost V 1 base and J 4 bases, with 5 bases left between them. The CDR3 extends over 13 amino acids. The CDR3 DNA is TGTGCCAGCAGTGAATCCGGGTACAATGAGCAGTTCTTC. Its translation is CASSESGYNEQFF.

The chain recombines TRBV15 with TRBJ2-7; the match to TRBD2 covers 8 bases. Per germline, CDR1 LNHNV and CDR2 YYDKDF (reference sequence). Losses at the gene ends were 0 bases for V and 0 bases for J; bases not matched to a gene: 1. This CDR3 has 15 amino acids. The CDR3 nucleotides are TGTGCCACCAGCAGAGACGGGGGGGCCTCCTACGAGCAGTACTTC. As protein: CATSRDGGASYEQYF.

Turning to this clone: The same CDR3 can be traced to other DNA sequences in this sample. The chain has TRBV5-4 and TRBJ1-1, with a possible D match to TRBD1 (6 bases). Germline V gives CDR1 SGHNT, CDR2 YYREEE (reference sequence). V lost 2 bases and J 8 bases, leaving 7 bases between the germline ends. The CDR3 length is 11 residues. The CDR3 sequence: CASSFGTEAFF. Here the CDR3 DNA reads TGTGCCAGCAGCTTCGGGACAGAAGCTTTCTTT.

V and J are TRBV4-3 and TRBJ2-6, with a weak D call TRBD1 (5 bases). CDR3 length equals 19 residues. Germline loops: CDR1 LGHNA, CDR2 YSLEER. V was trimmed by 0 bases and J by 3 bases, leaving 18 bases between them. DNA for the CDR3: TGCGCCAGCAGCCAAGAAGGGGCCGGGTCCAGGTTTGGGGCCAACGTCCTGACTTTC. It codes for CASSQEGAGSRFGANVLTF.

The chain joins TRBV9 to TRBJ1-1, with D maybe TRBD1 (5 bases). Trimming shortened V by 4 bases and J by 0 bases, and 13 bases separated the two germline ends. Germline V CDR1 and CDR2: SGDLS, YYNGEE. The CDR3 contains 15 residues. The DNA for the CDR3 is TGTGCCAGCAGCCCACCCGGACACATGAACACTGAAGCTTTCTTT. This gives the protein CASSPPGHMNTEAFF.

The chain couples TRBV12-1 to TRBJ1-1; the D call in the table, TRBD1, was not verified against the DNA. TRBV12-1 is reported as a pseudogene. CDR3 length equals 13 residues. CDR3 DNA: TGTGCCAGCAGCTTTCAGATGAACACTGAAGCTTTCTTT. Protein: CASSFQMNTEAFF.

The chain uses TRBV2 and TRBJ1-6; TRBD1 aligns across 8 bases. Germline loops: CDR1 SNHLY, CDR2 FYNNEI. CDR3 length: 15 residues. J lost 10 bases, V lost 1 base, and 6 bases had no gene match. The CDR3 nucleotides read TGTGCCAGCAGTGAAGGTGGCAGGGGGCCATCACCCCTCCACTTT. Translating it yields CASSEGGRGPSPLHF.

V is TRBV5-1 and J is TRBJ1-3; 9 bases align to TRBD1. Germline V gene data show CDR1 as SGHRS and CDR2 as YFSETQ. V was clipped by 4 bases and J by 5 bases; unmatched bases: 7. The CDR3 loop spans 15 amino acids. CDR3: CASSAVGQGRNTIYF. The DNA for the CDR3 is TGCGCCAGCAGCGCTGTCGGACAGGGGAGAAACACCATATATTTT.

The V call is TRBV9, the J call TRBJ2-2; TRBD2 matches 9 bases. J was trimmed by 7 bases and V by 0 bases; bases with no gene match: 4. CDR3 length: 15 amino acids. Germline lookup yields CDR1 SGDLS and CDR2 YYNGEE. The CDR3 loop reads CASSVVTSGFGELFF. The CDR3 DNA sequence: TGTGCCAGCAGCGTAGTGACTAGCGGTTTCGGGGAGCTGTTTTTT.

This clone was seen just once. The rearrangement uses TRBV30 and TRBJ1-1; D is unclear. Trimming took off 3 bases at V and 3 bases at J, with 8 bases between the two ends. This CDR3 is built from 12 residues. The germline CDR1 and CDR2 sequences are GTSNPN and SVGIG (reference sequence). The CDR3 spells CAWSRTDTEAFF. In DNA form, the CDR3 reads TGTGCCTGGAGCCGCACGGACACTGAAGCTTTCTTT.

This clone appeared a single time. The chain combines TRBV19 with TRBJ2-7; no clear D. The CDR3 runs to 13 residues. Germline-derived CDR1 and CDR2 are LNHDA and SQIVND (reference sequence). The V gene lost 6 bases and the J gene lost 2 bases, with 11 bases spanning the gap. The CDR3 DNA reads TGTGCCAGTAGCTCCCTTGGGCCCTACGAGCAGTACTTC. As protein: CASSSLGPYEQYF.

In regard to this clone: A read error may produce the germline difference seen at one junction end. The chain uses TRBV9 and TRBJ1-2; D perhaps matches TRBD1 (6 bases). The germline gives CDR1 SGDLS, CDR2 YYNGEE. The CDR3 has 14 residues. CDR3 loop: CTSSVSGGAGGYTF. The CDR3 DNA reads TGTACCAGCAGCGTCTCCGGGGGGGCGGGAGGCTACACCTTC.

The rearrangement links TRBV5-5 to TRBJ2-1, with 13 bases matching TRBD2. The CDR3 contains 16 residues. V trimming: 0 bases; J trimming: 7 bases; junction bases outside the gene matches: 4. Germline V gives CDR1 SGHKS, CDR2 YYEKEE (reference sequence). CDR3 DNA: TGTGCCAGCAGCTTGGGGGGACTAGCGGGGTTGAATGAGCAGTTCTTC. Translation gives CASSLGGLAGLNEQFF.

This chain uses TRBV7-2 with TRBJ2-5, with D possibly being TRBD1 (5 bases). The length of the CDR3 is 13 residues. Trimming removed 5 bases from V and 5 bases from J, with 12 bases in between. Germline CDR1 and CDR2: SGHTA and FQGNSA. In DNA form, the CDR3 reads TGTGCCAGCAGCAAATTTCCAGGGGAGACCCAGTACTTC. Protein product: CASSKFPGETQYF.

The V and J genes are TRBV27 and TRBJ1-1, with D unresolved. Germline CDR1 reads MNHEY; CDR2 reads SMNVEV (reference sequence). V was clipped by 7 bases and J by 0 bases, with 3 bases between them. The CDR3 sequence is 11 residues long. The CDR3 nucleotides are TGTGCCAGCAAGCTGAACACTGAAGCTTTCTTT. This translates into CASKLNTEAFF.

The chain joins TRBV11-3 to TRBJ2-7, with 9 bases lining up with TRBD1. This CDR3 contains 15 residues. With V trimmed by 5 bases and J by 0 bases, 5 bases remained unmatched. Looked up from germline, CDR1 is SGHNT and CDR2 is YENEEA. DNA for the CDR3: TGTGCCAGCAGCCCGACAGGGGGGGACTCCTACGAGCAGTACTTC. Its protein product is CASSPTGGDSYEQYF. Using reference TRBV11-3 and TRBJ2-7 for the parts outside the CDR3, the full variable domain is EAGVVQSPRYKIIEKKQPVAFWCNPISGHNTLYWYLQNLGQGPELLIRYENEEAVDDSQLPKDRFSAERLKGVDSTLKIQPAELGDSAVYLCASSPTGGDSYEQYFGPGTRLTVT.

This clone appeared once. The chain is built from TRBV2 and TRBJ2-1; D is perhaps TRBD2 (5 bases). V was clipped by 7 bases and J by 6 bases, with 13 bases between them. The CDR3 length is 13 residues. The germline V gene encodes CDR1 SNHLY and CDR2 FYNNEI. CDR3 bases: TGTGCCAGCAAATCTAGCCCAGTCAATGAGCAGTTCTTC. Protein product: CASKSSPVNEQFF.

This rearrangement joins TRBV30 to TRBJ1-6; D remains ambiguous. V was cut by 5 bases and J by 0 bases, with 14 bases left in between. Germline assignment: CDR1 GTSNPN and CDR2 SVGIG (reference sequence). The CDR3 extends over 16 amino acids. CDR3 sequence reads: CAWGPEASSYNSPLHF. The CDR3 DNA reads TGTGCCTGGGGGCCGGAGGCGAGCTCCTATAATTCACCCCTCCACTTT.

The chain is built from TRBV2 and TRBJ1-1; 8 bases map to TRBD1. The germline CDR1 and CDR2 sequences are SNHLY and FYNNEI. With V trimmed by 5 bases and J by 1 base, 3 bases remained unmatched. The length of the CDR3 is 14 residues. CDR3 sequence (DNA): TGTGCCAGCAGTTTACAGGGGGGGAACACTGAAGCTTTCTTT. Translated, it gives CASSLQGGNTEAFF.

The gene calls are TRBV9 and TRBJ2-3; 11 nucleotides agree with TRBD1. The CDR3 runs to 15 residues. In germline, CDR1 is SGDLS, CDR2 YYNGEE. Trimming took 0 bases from V and 4 from J; bases not matched to a gene: 1. CDR3 sequence: CASSVEDRGPDTQYF. The CDR3 DNA reads TGTGCCAGCAGCGTAGAGGACAGGGGGCCAGATACGCAGTATTTT.

The gene calls are TRBV6-5 and TRBJ1-4; weak D call: TRBD1 (5 bases). The CDR3 has 14 residues. V was trimmed by 2 bases and J by 5 bases, leaving 9 bases between them. Germline CDR1 is MNHEY and CDR2 is SVGAGI. This CDR3 is CASSYDRTNEKLFF. For the CDR3, the DNA is TGTGCCAGCAGTTACGACAGAACGAATGAAAAACTGTTTTTT.

The chain carries TRBV4-2 and TRBJ2-2, with TRBD2 identical over 7 bases. The CDR3 has 17 amino acids. Per germline, CDR1 LGHNA and CDR2 YNFKEQ. V dropped 4 bases and J dropped 6; count of bases not matched to a gene: 14. The CDR3 is CASSLQGTGGKAGELFF. Here the CDR3 DNA reads TGTGCCAGCAGCCTTCAAGGCACGGGGGGTAAGGCCGGGGAGCTGTTTTTT.

V gene TRBV18 combines with J gene TRBJ2-3; 10 positions agree with TRBD1. CDR3 length: 15 amino acids. V lost 2 bases and J lost 4; bases outside the gene matches: 3. Germline V lookup: CDR1 KGHSH, CDR2 LQKENI. The CDR3 reads CASSPGTGDADTQYF. Here the CDR3 DNA reads TGTGCCAGCTCACCAGGGACAGGGGACGCAGATACGCAGTATTTT.